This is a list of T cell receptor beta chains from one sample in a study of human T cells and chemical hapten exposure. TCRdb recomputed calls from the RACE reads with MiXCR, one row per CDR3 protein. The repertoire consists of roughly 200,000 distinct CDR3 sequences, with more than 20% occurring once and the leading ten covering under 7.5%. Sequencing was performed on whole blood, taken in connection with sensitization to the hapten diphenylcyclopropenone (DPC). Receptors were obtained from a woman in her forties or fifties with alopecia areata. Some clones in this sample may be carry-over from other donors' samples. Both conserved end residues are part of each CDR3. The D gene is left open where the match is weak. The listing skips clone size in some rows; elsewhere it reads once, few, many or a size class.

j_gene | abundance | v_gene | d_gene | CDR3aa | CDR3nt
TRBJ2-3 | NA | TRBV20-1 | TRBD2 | CSARGTSGSGLDTQYF | TGCAGTGCTAGAGGGACTAGCGGGAGCGGGTTAGATACGCAGTATTTT
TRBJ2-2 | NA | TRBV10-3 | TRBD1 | CASGTVNTGELFF | TGTGCCTCGGGGACAGTCAACACCGGGGAGCTGTTTTTT
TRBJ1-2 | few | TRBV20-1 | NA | CSAREPGHGVGGYTF | TGCAGTGCTAGAGAACCGGGACACGGGGTGGGTGGCTACACCTTC
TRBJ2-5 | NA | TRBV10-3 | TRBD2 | CAISSSGETQETQYF | TGTGCCATCAGTTCAAGCGGGGAAACACAAGAGACCCAGTACTTC
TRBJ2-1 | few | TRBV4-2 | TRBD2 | CASSQPGLAGVNEQFF | TGTGCCAGCAGCCAACCAGGACTAGCGGGAGTTAATGAGCAGTTCTTC
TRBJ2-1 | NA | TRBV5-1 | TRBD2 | CASSLAGTSGREDEQIF | TGCGCCAGCAGCTTGGCCGGGACTAGCGGGAGAGAAGATGAGCAGATCTTC
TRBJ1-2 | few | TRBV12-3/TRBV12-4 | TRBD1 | CASTDRVYGYTF | TGTGCCAGCACCGACAGGGTGTATGGCTACACCTTC
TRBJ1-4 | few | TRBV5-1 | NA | CASSLETVNEKLFF | TGCGCCAGCAGCTTGGAGACGGTGAATGAAAAACTGTTTTTT
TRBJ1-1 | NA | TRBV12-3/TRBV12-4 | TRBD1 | CASSPTGGHTEAFF | TGTGCCAGCAGTCCGACAGGGGGCCACACTGAAGCTTTCTTT
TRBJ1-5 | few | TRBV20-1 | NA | CSARAGGGQPQHF | TGCAGTGCTAGGGCAGGAGGGGGGCAGCCCCAGCATTTT
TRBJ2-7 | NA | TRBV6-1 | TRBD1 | CASRGTGRAYEQYF | TGTGCCAGCAGAGGGACAGGTCGAGCTTACGAGCAGTACTTC
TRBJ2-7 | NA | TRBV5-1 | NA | CASRSTSREQYF | TGCGCCAGCCGCTCGACTAGTAGGGAGCAGTACTTC
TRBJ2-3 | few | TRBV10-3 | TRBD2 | CAISFSTSATDTQYF | TGTGCCATCAGCTTTTCGACTAGCGCCACAGATACGCAGTATTTT
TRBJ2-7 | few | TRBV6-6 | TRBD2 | CASTPTGLAGVTISYEQYF | TGTGCCAGCACCCCGACGGGACTAGCGGGAGTGACTATCTCCTACGAGCAGTACTTC
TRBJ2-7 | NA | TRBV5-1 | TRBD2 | CASAGTSAYEQYF | TGCGCCAGCGCCGGGACTAGCGCCTACGAGCAGTACTTC
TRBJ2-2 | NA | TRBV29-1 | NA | CSVDVSNTGELFF | TGCAGCGTTGATGTGTCGAACACCGGGGAGCTGTTTTTT
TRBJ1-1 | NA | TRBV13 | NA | CASSPRGGSTEAFF | TGTGCCAGCAGCCCCCGTGGAGGGAGCACTGAAGCTTTCTTT
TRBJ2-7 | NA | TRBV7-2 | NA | CASSLLLGLTYYEQYF | TGTGCCAGCAGCTTATTACTAGGATTAACCTACTACGAGCAGTACTTC
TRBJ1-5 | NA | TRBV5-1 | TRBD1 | CASSLETGGRQPQHF | TGCGCCAGCAGCTTGGAGACAGGGGGCCGACAGCCCCAGCATTTT
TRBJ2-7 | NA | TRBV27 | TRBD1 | CASSRYRQGADDEQYF | TGTGCCAGCAGTCGCTACCGACAGGGGGCAGACGACGAGCAGTACTTC
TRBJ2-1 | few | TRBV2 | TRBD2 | CASSLLAIYNEQFF | TGTGCCAGCAGTTTACTAGCGATTTACAATGAGCAGTTCTTC
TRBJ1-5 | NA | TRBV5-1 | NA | CASSSQAGQPQHF | TGCGCCAGCAGCTCACAGGCGGGACAGCCCCAGCATTTT
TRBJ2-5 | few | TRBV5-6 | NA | CASSLPSQETQYF | TGTGCCAGCAGCTTGCCTAGCCAAGAGACCCAGTACTTC
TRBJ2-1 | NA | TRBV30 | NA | CAWSVMLKAGEQFF | TGTGCCTGGAGTGTGATGTTGAAGGCGGGTGAGCAGTTCTTC
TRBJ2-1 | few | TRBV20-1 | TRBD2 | CAGTSGISEQFF | TGTGCCGGGACTAGCGGGATTAGTGAGCAGTTCTTC
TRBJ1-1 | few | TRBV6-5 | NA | CASKGGEWTEAFF | TGTGCCAGCAAGGGGGGGGAGTGGACTGAAGCTTTCTTT